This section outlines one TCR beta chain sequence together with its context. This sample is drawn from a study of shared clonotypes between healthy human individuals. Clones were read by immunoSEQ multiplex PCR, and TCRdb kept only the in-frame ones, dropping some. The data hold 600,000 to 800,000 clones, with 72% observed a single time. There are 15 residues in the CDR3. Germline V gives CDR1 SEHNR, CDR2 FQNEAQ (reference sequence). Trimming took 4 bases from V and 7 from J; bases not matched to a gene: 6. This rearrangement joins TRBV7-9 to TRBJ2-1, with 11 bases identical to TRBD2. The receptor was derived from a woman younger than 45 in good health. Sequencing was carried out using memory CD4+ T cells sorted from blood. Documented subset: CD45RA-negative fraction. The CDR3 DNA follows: TGTGCCAGCAGCTCACTAGCGGGAGTTTTGAATGAGCAGTTCTTC. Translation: CASSSLAGVLNEQFF.